A single sample gave rise to the 26 T cell receptor beta chains below, sequenced in a study of CXCR3 chemokines and chemotherapy response in bladder cancer. TCRdb passed the PCR reads through MiXCR, listing each CDR3 protein once. The sample shows a few thousand distinct CDR3 sequences, 6% to 7.5% of them seen only once. The sample was collected from a patient whose treatment included neoadjuvant chemotherapy. Receptor source: a human donor with bladder cancer that responded to neoadjuvant chemotherapy.

This clonotype was seen ten or more times. The V call is TRBV27, the J call TRBJ2-3; D remains unclear. Germline loops: CDR1 MNHEY, CDR2 SMNVEV (reference sequence). This CDR3 is built from 13 residues. Trimming removed 7 bases from V and 0 bases from J, with 8 bases in between. This CDR3 is CASTTRSTDTQYF. CDR3 in DNA: TGTGCCAGCACAACCCGAAGCACAGATACGCAGTATTTT.

In its sample, this clonotype was seen many times. The chain joins TRBV12-3 or TRBV12-4 to TRBJ1-4; perhaps TRBD1 as D (6 bases). This CDR3 is 15 amino acids long. Trimming removed 1 base at V and 6 bases at J, with 12 bases between. The CDR3, as DNA: TGTGCCAGCAGTTTAGGGTGGGGGCGCGATGAAAAACTGTTTTTT. Translated, it gives CASSLGWGRDEKLFF.

Within the sample, this clonotype is medium-sized. The chain recombines TRBV6-1 with TRBJ2-3; possibly TRBD2 for D (6 bases). V lost 6 bases and J lost 8, with 21 bases in between. The CDR3 runs 15 residues. CDR1 is MNHNS and CDR2 is SASEGT in the germline V gene. The CDR3 here is CASSPGTRQLVTQYF. The CDR3 nucleotides are TGTGCCAGCAGCCCTGGGACTCGTCAGCTCGTTACGCAGTATTTT.

This clonotype was observed a handful of times. V is TRBV20-1 and J is TRBJ2-2; no definite D call. CDR3 length equals 13 residues. Germline V gives CDR1 DFQATT, CDR2 SNEGSKA (reference sequence). The V and J ends lost 0 bases and 5 bases respectively, with 7 bases between them. The CDR3 bases are TGCAGTGCTAGAGATTCGGCGACCGGGGAGCTGTTTTTT. It is translated as CSARDSATGELFF.

This clonotype has a handful of counts. The rearrangement links TRBV6-5 to TRBJ1-2; no reliable D call. Trimming cost V 7 bases and J 0 bases, with 12 bases left between them. This CDR3 region has 14 residues. Germline lookup yields CDR1 MNHEY and CDR2 SVGAGI. This chain's CDR3 is CASTDPGPNYGYTF. The CDR3 DNA reads as TGTGCCAGCACCGACCCAGGCCCTAACTATGGCTACACCTTC.

This chain links TRBV6-5 with TRBJ2-1; TRBD2 matches 9 bases. V dropped 6 bases and J dropped 6; count of bases not matched to a gene: 9. Germline V lookup: CDR1 MNHEY, CDR2 SVGAGI. The CDR3 spans 15 residues. This chain's CDR3 is CASSLVAGGGNEQFF. Here the CDR3 DNA reads TGTGCCAGCAGCCTAGTGGCGGGAGGGGGCAATGAGCAGTTCTTC.

This clonotype ranks as medium-sized. The chain carries TRBV19 and TRBJ1-1; D perhaps matches TRBD1 (5 bases). V shed 4 bases and J shed 4 bases, with 10 bases lying between them. CDR3 length: 13 residues. Germline CDR1 reads LNHDA; CDR2 reads SQIVND (reference sequence). The CDR3 loop is CASSTGGGTEAFF. The DNA for the CDR3 is TGTGCCAGTAGTACTGGGGGGGGCACTGAAGCTTTCTTT.

This clonotype is medium-sized (0.01 to 0.1%) in the sample. This chain uses TRBV5-4 with TRBJ1-5, with a weak D call TRBD1 (6 bases). V lost 7 bases to trimming and J lost 9 bases, with 14 bases between them. Germline CDR1 reads SGHNT; CDR2 reads YYREEE (reference sequence). This CDR3 spans 12 amino acids. The CDR3 spells CASARGSGPQHF. The CDR3 DNA reads as TGTGCCAGCGCGAGGGGGTCCGGGCCCCAGCATTTT.

Of note for this clonotype: At one boundary the junction diverges from the germline segment, which might be a read error. The genes are TRBV19 and TRBJ2-1, with 11 bases aligning to TRBD1. Germline V lookup: CDR1 LNHDA, CDR2 SQIVND (reference sequence). This CDR3 comprises 16 residues. In nucleotides, the CDR3 is TGTGCCAGTACCGGGGGGACAGGGGGTGGCTTTTGGGAGCTGTTCTTC. Amino acids: CASTGGTGGGFWELFF.

The chain is built from TRBV11-2 and TRBJ1-1, with 9 bases aligning to TRBD1. There are 13 residues in the CDR3. Germline V CDR1 and CDR2: SGHAT, FQNNGV. V shed 5 bases and J 4 bases; nucleotides not matched to a gene: 2. The CDR3 DNA follows: TGTGCCAGCAGCGACAGGGGGATCACTGAAGCTTTCTTT. Amino acids: CASSDRGITEAFF. Drawing the rest from reference TRBV11-2 and TRBJ1-1, the complete variable domain is EAGVAQSPRYKIIEKRQSVAFWCNPISGHATLYWYQQILGQGPKLLIQFQNNGVVDDSQLPKDRFSAERLKGVDSTLKIQPAKLEDSAVYLCASSDRGITEAFFGQGTRLTVV.

By sample share, this clonotype is medium-sized (0.01 to 0.1%). V is TRBV12-3 or TRBV12-4 and J is TRBJ1-1, with D possibly being TRBD1 (5 bases). V gave up 6 bases and J gave up 8 bases, with 10 bases separating them. The CDR3 spans 11 residues. This chain's CDR3 is CASSQGREAFF. In DNA form, the CDR3 reads TGTGCCAGCAGCCAGGGACGGGAAGCTTTCTTT.

Ten or more counts support this clonotype. This chain connects TRBV5-4 to TRBJ2-3; D is perhaps TRBD1 or TRBD2 (5 bases each). Germline lookup yields CDR1 SGHNT and CDR2 YYREEE (reference sequence). The CDR3 is 14 residues long. With 3 bases removed from V and 6 bases from J, the gap between germline ends came to 14 bases. CDR3 region: CASSWGPQKDTQYF. The CDR3 DNA reads as TGTGCCAGCAGCTGGGGACCCCAAAAGGATACGCAGTATTTT. Supplemented by reference TRBV5-4 and TRBJ2-3, the full variable domain reads ETGVTQSPTHLIKTRGQQVTLRCSSQSGHNTVSWYQQALGQGPQFIFQYYREEENGRGNFPPRFSGLQFPNYSSELNVNALELDDSALYLCASSWGPQKDTQYFGPGTRLTVL.

J is TRBJ2-5 and V is TRBV20-1, with D possibly matching TRBD2 (7 bases). The CDR3 length is 18 residues. V was trimmed by 5 bases and J by 6 bases, leaving 31 bases between them. The germline CDR1 and CDR2 sequences are DFQATT and SNEGSKA (reference sequence). The CDR3 DNA is TGCAGTGCTGAGGGGGGGAGACTCAGGCGGGAGAGGTTAAAGACCCAGTACTTC. Amino acids: CSAEGGRLRRERLKTQYF.

This clonotype was detected ten times or more. This chain uses TRBV30 with TRBJ2-3, with 8 bases aligning to TRBD2. The CDR3 runs to 14 residues. Trimming at V came to 4 bases and at J to 2 bases, leaving 5 bases not matched to a gene. CDR1 and CDR2 from the germline V gene are GTSNPN and SVGIG (reference sequence). In DNA, the CDR3 is TGTGCCTGGAATCTAGCGGGTCTCACAGATACGCAGTATTTT. This encodes CAWNLAGLTDTQYF.

This clonotype was counted a few times. This chain uses TRBV18 with TRBJ1-5, with D unclear. CDR3 size: 15 residues. Germline CDR1 and CDR2: KGHSH and LQKENI. V lost 0 bases and J 8 bases, leaving 14 bases between the germline ends. The CDR3 here is CASSPPPGYKEPQHF. Here the CDR3 DNA reads TGTGCCAGCTCACCACCGCCGGGATACAAGGAGCCCCAGCATTTT.

This clonotype is termed medium-sized. A much larger clone lies one base from this, so it may be a read error. The rearrangement uses TRBV6-5 and TRBJ1-6, with D hard to call. The CDR3 sequence is 16 residues long. The V gene's germline CDR1 is MNHEY and CDR2 SVGAGI. CDR3 region: CVSSYYERAGNSPLHF. Here the CDR3 DNA reads TGTGTCAGCAGTTACTACGAGCGGGCGGGTAATTCACCCCTCCACTTT.

The sample holds many counts of this clonotype. The chain has TRBV12-3 or TRBV12-4 and TRBJ2-6; TRBD2 agrees at 12 bases. The V gene end was trimmed by 6 bases and the J gene end by 4 bases; junction bases not matched to a gene: 10. This CDR3 spans 18 amino acids. The DNA of the CDR3 is TGTGCCAGCAGCGCCCGACTAGCGGGAGTTTCGGGGGCCAACGTCCTGACTTTC. The encoded protein is CASSARLAGVSGANVLTF.

The sample holds a few counts of this clonotype. This rearrangement joins TRBV19 to TRBJ2-1; D assignment may be TRBD1 or TRBD2 (5 bases each). Germline CDR1 and CDR2: LNHDA and SQIVND (reference sequence). Trimming left V 1 base short and J 2 bases short, with 12 bases between. The CDR3 runs 16 residues. The CDR3 coding sequence is TGTGCCAGTAGTATAGTTGGGGGAGAAACCTACAATGAGCAGTTCTTC. Its protein product is CASSIVGGETYNEQFF.

By its share, this clonotype is medium-sized. V gene TRBV19 combines with J gene TRBJ1-5; TRBD1 matches at 8 bases. The CDR3 consists of 16 residues. Losses at the gene ends were 6 bases for V and 4 bases for J; bases not matched to a gene: 11. The germline gives CDR1 LNHDA, CDR2 SQIVND (reference sequence). This CDR3 is CASRLKRTGHNQPQHF. The CDR3 nucleotides are TGTGCCAGTAGGCTCAAGCGGACAGGGCATAATCAGCCCCAGCATTTT.

This clonotype was counted many times. The genes are TRBV6-1 and TRBJ2-1; possible D gene TRBD1, 7 bases. Germline CDR1 MNHNS, CDR2 SASEGT. Trimming took off 2 bases at V and 1 base at J, with 12 bases between the two ends. This CDR3 region has 16 residues. CDR3 region: CASSETPGGSYNEQFF. CDR3 DNA: TGTGCCAGCAGTGAAACCCCAGGGGGGTCCTACAATGAGCAGTTCTTC.

This clonotype was observed once. The chain has TRBV19 and TRBJ2-2; no clear D gene. Trimming pared 6 bases from V and 0 bases from J, leaving 5 bases between. Germline CDR1 LNHDA, CDR2 SQIVND (reference sequence). The CDR3 contains 13 residues. Here the CDR3 DNA reads TGTGCCAGTAGCAACCCGAACACCGGGGAGCTGTTTTTT. It yields the protein CASSNPNTGELFF.

This clonotype has just a few counts. V and J are TRBV20-1 and TRBJ2-3; D is undetermined. The V end lost 3 bases, the J end lost 2 bases, and 3 bases lay between the germline ends. The CDR3 has 11 amino acids. Germline V gene sequence: CDR1 DFQATT, CDR2 SNEGSKA (reference sequence). The chain's CDR3 is CSASFTDTQYF. In DNA form, the CDR3 reads TGCAGTGCTAGTTTCACAGATACGCAGTATTTT.

This clonotype is deemed medium-sized. The chain recombines TRBV29-1 with TRBJ1-2, with D unclear. Deletions cut 2 bases from V and 5 bases from J, with 18 bases between. Per the germline V gene, CDR1 is SQVTM and CDR2 is ANQGSEA. This CDR3 has 15 amino acids. The DNA of the CDR3 is TGCAGCGTTGAAAACCCCGACCCATCGTCTTATGGCTACACCTTC. Protein product: CSVENPDPSSYGYTF.

The gene calls are TRBV20-1 and TRBJ1-1; maybe TRBD1 (6 bases). The length of the CDR3 is 11 residues. The V gene's germline CDR1 is DFQATT and CDR2 SNEGSKA (reference sequence). Trimming took off 3 bases at V and 7 bases at J, with 9 bases between the two ends. CDR3 bases: TGCAGTGCTAGTGGGGGCGGTGAAGCTTTCTTT. The encoded protein is CSASGGGEAFF.

This clonotype was picked up many times. The rearrangement joins TRBV19 to TRBJ2-3; 9 nucleotides align to TRBD2. With V trimmed by 0 bases and J by 0 bases, 1 base remained unmatched. Germline-derived CDR1 and CDR2 are LNHDA and SQIVND (reference sequence). This CDR3 is built from 16 residues. The CDR3 region has the DNA TGTGCCAGTAGTATAGATGGACTAGCGAGCACAGATACGCAGTATTTT. Protein product: CASSIDGLASTDTQYF.

The chain joins TRBV5-4 to TRBJ2-3; possible D gene TRBD2, 5 bases. Per the germline V gene, CDR1 is SGHNT and CDR2 is YYREEE (reference sequence). The CDR3 is made up of 16 amino acids. Trimming took 4 bases from V and 4 from J, leaving 19 bases between them. In nucleotides, the CDR3 is TGTGCCAGCAGCGACTATAGCGCCCCGAGATCAGATACGCAGTATTTT. This gives the protein CASSDYSAPRSDTQYF.